The 2 T cell receptor beta chains below were found in one sample sequenced in a study of response to subunit inactivated influenza vaccine. TCRdb processed the RT-PCR reads anew with MiXCR; each CDR3 protein has one entry. The sample comprises approximately 500,000 distinct CDR3 sequences, 11% to 15% of which are singletons, and around 10% rests with the top ten. Sequencing was performed on PBMCs from blood, taken 11 to 12 days after vaccination. Every receptor here comes from a man aged 50 or older who received an inactivated influenza vaccine.

The sample holds a few counts of this clonotype. This chain uses TRBV5-1 with TRBJ1-6; TRBD1 matches at 10 bases. The CDR3 loop spans 15 amino acids. V was clipped by 4 bases and J by 9 bases; unmatched bases: 7. Germline lookup yields CDR1 SGHRS and CDR2 YFSETQ. CDR3 sequence reads: CASSKTGTGVSPLHF. The CDR3 DNA sequence: TGCGCCAGCAGCAAGACCGGGACAGGGGTTTCACCCCTCCACTTT.

This clonotype has a handful of counts. This chain joins TRBV10-3 and TRBJ2-7; D uncertain. CDR1 and CDR2 from the germline V gene are ENHRY and SYGVKD. The CDR3 extends over 13 amino acids. With 3 bases removed from V and 2 bases from J, the gap between germline ends came to 8 bases. The CDR3 is CAISEGYTYEQYF. CDR3 bases: TGTGCCATCAGTGAAGGCTACACCTACGAGCAGTACTTC.